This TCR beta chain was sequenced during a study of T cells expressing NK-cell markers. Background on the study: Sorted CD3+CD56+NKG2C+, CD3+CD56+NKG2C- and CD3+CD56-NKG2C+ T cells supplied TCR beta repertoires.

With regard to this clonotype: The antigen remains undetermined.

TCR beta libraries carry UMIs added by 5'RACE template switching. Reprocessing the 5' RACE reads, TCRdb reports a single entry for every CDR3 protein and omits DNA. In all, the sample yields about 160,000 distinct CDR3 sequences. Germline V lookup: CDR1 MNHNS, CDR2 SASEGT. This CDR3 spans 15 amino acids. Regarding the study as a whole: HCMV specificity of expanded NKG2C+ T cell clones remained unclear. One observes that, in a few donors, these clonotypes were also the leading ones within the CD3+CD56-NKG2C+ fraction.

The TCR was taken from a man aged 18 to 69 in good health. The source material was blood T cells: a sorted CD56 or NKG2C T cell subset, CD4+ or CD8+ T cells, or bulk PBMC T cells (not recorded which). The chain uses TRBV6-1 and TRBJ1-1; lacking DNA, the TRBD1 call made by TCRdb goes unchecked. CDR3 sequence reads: CASSEQGAGSTEAFF.